This T cell receptor beta chain was captured by sequencing in a study of T cell repertoires in cytomegalovirus infection. CDR1 is MNHGY, CDR2 SAAAGT, per germline. V trimming: 6 bases; J trimming: 5 bases; junction bases outside the gene matches: 4. CDR3 length equals 13 residues. Each CDR3 protein gets one entry after TCRdb re-called the reads with MiXCR. The table includes about 360,000 distinct CDR3 sequences, about a sixth detected once. The chain recombines TRBV6-8 with TRBJ2-5; 9 bases are shared with TRBD1. The TCR comes from a human donor in good health (CMV status not recorded). Some clones in this sample may be carry-over from other donors' samples. The sequenced sample was PBMCs. CDR3 in amino acids: CASSRTGAETQYF. CDR3 coding DNA: TGTGCCAGCAGCCGGACAGGGGCTGAGACCCAGTACTTC.